A single sample is the source of the 26 T cell receptor beta chains below, sequenced in a study of control samples from healthy donors and cancer patients. Clones were read by immunoSEQ multiplex PCR, and TCRdb kept only the in-frame ones, dropping some. The table records some 130,000 clones, around nine tenths of them present only once. The sample comprised blood. These receptor sequences come from a woman in her 30s in good health.

The CDR3 here is CASSQEWGAGANVLTF. The CDR3 DNA reads TGCGCCAGCAGCCAAGAATGGGGGGCGGGGGCCAACGTCCTGACTTTC. The V and J genes are TRBV4-1 and TRBJ2-6; D may match TRBD1 or TRBD2 (6 bases each). Trimming removed 0 bases at V and 4 bases at J, with 10 bases between. The germline V gene has CDR1 MGHRA and CDR2 YSYEKL. The CDR3 runs to 16 residues.

The chain's CDR3 is CASSLAGDTQYF. The CDR3 coding sequence is TGTGCCAGCAGTTTAGCGGGAGATACGCAGTATTTT. The gene calls are TRBV12-3 or TRBV12-4 and TRBJ2-3; no definite D call. The CDR3 contains 12 residues. V was shortened by 0 bases and J by 5 bases, with 3 bases between the two germline ends.

J is TRBJ2-3 and V is TRBV6-5; TRBD2 matches at 7 bases. The germline V gene has CDR1 MNHEY and CDR2 SVGAGI. The CDR3 length is 15 residues. Unmatched junction bases numbered 7, after V lost 6 bases and J lost 1 base. The CDR3 reads CASRRGMDRTDTQYF. The CDR3 region has the DNA TGTGCCAGCAGGCGGGGGATGGACCGCACAGATACGCAGTATTTT.

This chain joins TRBV7-8 and TRBJ1-6; D is unresolved. The CDR3 consists of 14 residues. V lost 2 bases, J lost 7 bases, and 9 bases lay in between. Germline values: CDR1 SGHVS, CDR2 FQNEAQ. The CDR3 is CASSLYSSNSPLHF. The CDR3 bases are TGTGCCAGCAGCTTATATTCCAGCAATTCACCCCTCCACTTT. The variable domain in full, with the rest retrieved from reference TRBV7-8 and TRBJ1-6, is GAGVSQSPRYKVAKRGQDVALRCDPISGHVSLFWYQQALGQGPEFLTYFQNEAQLDKSGLPSDRFFAERPEGSVSTLKIQRTQQEDSAVYLCASSLYSSNSPLHFGNGTRLTVT.

The chain is built from TRBV23-1 and TRBJ2-7, with a tentative D call TRBD1 (5 bases). TRBV23-1 is sorted into the ORF group, with uncertain function. V was cut by 3 bases and J by 2 bases, with 29 bases left in between. The CDR3 is 20 residues long. The CDR3 loop reads CASSHYPISRTPYVTYEQYF. The CDR3 nucleotides are TGCGCCAGCAGTCACTATCCTATATCCCGGACACCTTATGTGACCTACGAGCAGTACTTC.

V usage is TRBV11-2 and J usage is TRBJ2-1; 7 bases fit TRBD2. The CDR3 consists of 15 residues. Per the germline V gene, CDR1 is SGHAT and CDR2 is FQNNGV. The J segment lost 6 bases and the V segment lost 1 base, leaving 6 bases of the junction unmatched. The CDR3 coding sequence is TGTGCCAGCAGCTTAGGGGACTATTATGGCAATGAGCAGTTCTTC. Translation gives CASSLGDYYGNEQFF.

The chain recombines TRBV7-9 with TRBJ1-5; 7 nucleotides match TRBD1. Per the germline V gene, CDR1 is SEHNR and CDR2 is FQNEAQ (reference sequence). After removal of 9 bases from V and 1 base from J, the junction contained 3 bases not matched to a gene. The CDR3 consists of 13 residues. CDR3 protein: CASSRGSNQPQHF. The DNA of the CDR3 is TGTGCCAGTTCCAGGGGGAGCAATCAGCCCCAGCATTTT.

The gene calls are TRBV2 and TRBJ2-2; 11 bases agree with TRBD2. CDR3 length: 16 residues. The germline CDR1 and CDR2 sequences are SNHLY and FYNNEI. The ends lost 6 bases at V and 2 bases at J; junction bases unmatched: 5. The CDR3 nucleotides read TGTGCCAGCAGGTATACTAGCGGGAGTAACACCGGGGAGCTGTTTTTT. Amino acid sequence: CASRYTSGSNTGELFF.

The chain uses TRBV7-2 and TRBJ2-7, with TRBD2 identical over 11 bases. CDR1 is SGHTA and CDR2 is FQGNSA in the germline V gene. V gave up 5 bases and J gave up 3 bases; unmatched junction bases: 3. The CDR3 runs 14 residues. The CDR3 DNA follows: TGTGCCAGCAGCGGCACTAGCGGGAGCTACGAGCAGTACTTC. As protein: CASSGTSGSYEQYF.

V is TRBV6-1 and J is TRBJ2-7, with no clear D. Looked up from germline, CDR1 is MNHNS and CDR2 is SASEGT. Trimming removed 2 bases at V and 0 bases at J, with 11 bases between. The CDR3 is 15 residues long. This chain's CDR3 is CASSELANPSYEQYF. The DNA for the CDR3 is TGTGCCAGCAGTGAACTGGCTAACCCCTCCTACGAGCAGTACTTC.

The chain is built from TRBV4-1 and TRBJ1-1, with no clear D. V dropped 2 bases and J dropped 4 bases, with 20 bases sitting between them. The germline CDR1 and CDR2 sequences are MGHRA and YSYEKL. CDR3 size: 17 residues. CDR3 bases: TGCGCCAGCAGCCAAACCCCCTCTAACAGCGGACGCACTGAAGCTTTCTTT. Translation: CASSQTPSNSGRTEAFF.

This clone appeared a few times. The rearrangement uses TRBV20-1 and TRBJ2-1; D unresolved. Trimming pared 3 bases from V and 7 bases from J, leaving 10 bases between. The CDR3 sequence is 12 residues long. Germline V gene sequence: CDR1 DFQATT, CDR2 SNEGSKA (reference sequence). The CDR3 sequence: CSASEPSNEQFF. CDR3 bases: TGCAGTGCTAGTGAGCCCTCAAATGAGCAGTTCTTC.

This chain links TRBV5-1 with TRBJ1-3; tentatively, D is TRBD1 (5 bases). With 0 bases removed from V and 0 bases from J, the gap between germline ends came to 16 bases. Germline V gene lookup returns CDR1 SGHRS and CDR2 YFSETQ. The CDR3 has 18 amino acids. The CDR3 loop reads CASSLAPTRGNSGNTIYF. CDR3 nucleotides: TGCGCCAGCAGCTTGGCTCCCACAAGGGGAAACTCTGGAAACACCATATATTTT.

This clone was seen a single time. V is TRBV28 and J is TRBJ1-4; weak D call: TRBD1 (6 bases). Trimming removed 4 bases from V and 5 bases from J, with 14 bases in between. Germline V lookup: CDR1 MDHEN, CDR2 SYDVKM. This CDR3 comprises 15 residues. The CDR3, as DNA: TGTGCCAGCAGTTCCCCAAGGGGGAGAAATGAAAAACTGTTTTTT. Translating gives CASSSPRGRNEKLFF. Based on the CDR3 plus reference TRBV28 and TRBJ1-4, the full variable domain is DVKVTQSSRYLVKRTGEKVFLECVQDMDHENMFWYRQDPGLGLRLIYFSYDVKMKEKGDIPEGYSVSREKKERFSLILESASTNQTSMYLCASSSPRGRNEKLFFGSGTQLSVL.

The chain uses TRBV6-5 and TRBJ2-3; 7 bases map to TRBD1. Germline V gene lookup returns CDR1 MNHEY and CDR2 SVGAGI. CDR3 size: 14 residues. With 6 bases clipped from V and 4 bases from J, the junction kept 7 bases outside the gene matches. This CDR3 is CASRFTTGADTQYF. The CDR3 DNA is TGTGCCAGCAGATTCACCACAGGGGCAGATACGCAGTATTTT.

The rearrangement uses TRBV19 and TRBJ1-5; D perhaps matches TRBD1 (5 bases). Trimming pared 7 bases from V and 0 bases from J, leaving 16 bases between. The germline V gene has CDR1 LNHDA and CDR2 SQIVND (reference sequence). This CDR3 contains 16 residues. The CDR3 here is CASTPGGDASNQPQHF. The CDR3 DNA sequence: TGTGCCAGTACCCCCGGGGGAGACGCTAGCAATCAGCCCCAGCATTTT.

The chain employs TRBV19 and TRBJ1-2; D not resolved. The V and J ends lost 3 bases and 3 bases respectively, with 5 bases between them. Germline assignment: CDR1 LNHDA and CDR2 SQIVND (reference sequence). The CDR3 spans 12 residues. The CDR3 DNA sequence: TGTGCCAGTAGTATGGCAGACTATGGCTACACCTTC. It specifies CASSMADYGYTF.

The chain joins TRBV30 to TRBJ1-4; D may be TRBD1 (5 bases). V was shortened by 3 bases and J by 10 bases, with 27 bases between the two germline ends. The germline V gene has CDR1 GTSNPN and CDR2 SVGIG (reference sequence). The CDR3 consists of 17 residues. CDR3: CAWRQPPPGTGRGKLFF. CDR3 in DNA: TGTGCCTGGAGACAACCCCCCCCCGGGACCGGGCGTGGAAAACTGTTTTTT.

The chain is built from TRBV2 and TRBJ2-3, with 8 bases fitting TRBD1. J was trimmed by 4 bases and V by 5 bases; bases with no gene match: 8. CDR3 length equals 15 residues. Germline values: CDR1 SNHLY, CDR2 FYNNEI. CDR3 residues: CASSPDRVGADTQYF. The CDR3 DNA sequence: TGTGCCAGCAGTCCGGACAGGGTCGGCGCAGATACGCAGTATTTT.

The chain is built from TRBV18 and TRBJ1-6, with 9 bases lining up with TRBD1. The CDR3 spans 15 residues. Germline CDR1 reads KGHSH; CDR2 reads LQKENI. With 3 bases clipped from V and 5 bases from J, the junction kept 2 bases outside the gene matches. The CDR3 loop reads CASSPGTGNNSPLHF. In DNA form, the CDR3 reads TGTGCCAGCTCACCGGGGACAGGGAATAATTCACCCCTCCACTTT.

The rearrangement joins TRBV30 to TRBJ2-5; 7 positions match TRBD2. The germline V gene encodes CDR1 GTSNPN and CDR2 SVGIG (reference sequence). Trimming removed 0 bases from V and 7 bases from J; junction bases left unmatched: 8. This CDR3 spans 14 amino acids. The CDR3 sequence: CAWSVLADRGTQYF. CDR3 DNA: TGTGCCTGGAGTGTCCTAGCGGACCGAGGGACCCAGTACTTC.

V is TRBV20-1 and J is TRBJ2-3; 9 bases align to TRBD2. Looked up from germline, CDR1 is DFQATT and CDR2 is SNEGSKA (reference sequence). The CDR3 loop spans 14 amino acids. Germline trimming cut 5 bases from V and 3 bases from J; bases unmatched to any gene: 6. The CDR3 sequence: CSAGGTSLTDTQYF. Here the CDR3 DNA reads TGCAGTGCTGGTGGGACTAGCTTGACAGATACGCAGTATTTT.

The chain joins TRBV10-1 to TRBJ2-5; D is uncertain. CDR3 length equals 16 residues. Germline loops: CDR1 WNHNN, CDR2 SYGVQD (reference sequence). With 3 bases removed from V and 2 bases from J, the gap between germline ends came to 16 bases. The CDR3 bases are TGCGCCAGCAGTGAAAGTGCTGATCTCGAGCAAGAGACCCAGTACTTC. This translates into CASSESADLEQETQYF.

The genes are TRBV21-1 and TRBJ2-7; TRBD1 reflects the table's D call only, with no check against the DNA. TRBV21-1 is a pseudogene segment. This CDR3 is built from 15 residues. This CDR3 is CASSKAHRETYEQYF. In nucleotides, the CDR3 is TGTGCCAGCAGCAAAGCCCACAGGGAGACCTACGAGCAGTACTTC.

The chain has TRBV5-6 and TRBJ1-2; 11 nucleotides align to TRBD1. V lost 4 bases to trimming and J lost 5 bases; unmatched junction nucleotides: 4. The germline V gene encodes CDR1 SGHDT and CDR2 YYEEEE. The CDR3 totals 14 residues. CDR3 sequence reads: CASSRTGGAYGYTF. The DNA for the CDR3 is TGTGCCAGCAGCCGGACAGGGGGCGCGTATGGCTACACCTTC.

V and J are TRBV25-1 and TRBJ2-1; 11 positions agree with TRBD2. Per germline, CDR1 MGHDK and CDR2 SYGVNS. The CDR3 length is 15 residues. V was pared by 4 bases and J by 2 bases, with 1 base of the junction left unmatched. The CDR3 reads CASSVAGGPYNEQFF. CDR3 nucleotides: TGTGCCAGCAGTGTAGCGGGAGGGCCCTACAATGAGCAGTTCTTC. Supplemented by reference TRBV25-1 and TRBJ2-1, the full variable domain reads EADIYQTPRYLVIGTGKKITLECSQTMGHDKMYWYQQDPGMELHLIHYSYGVNSTEKGDLSSESTVSRIRTEHFPLTLESARPSHTSQYLCASSVAGGPYNEQFFGPGTRLTVL.